Sequencing of this T cell receptor (beta chain) was carried out in a study of long-term antiretroviral therapy in people with HIV. Whole-study context: The earliest specimens came about a decade ahead of the 2015 immediate-ART recommendation.

The CDR3 is made up of 15 amino acids. V lost 3 bases to trimming and J lost 4 bases; unmatched junction nucleotides: 7. Germline V gene data show CDR1 as MNHNS and CDR2 as SASEGT. Notes on this clone: Its antigen is undetermined.

No donor had fewer than one pre-ART PBMC sample or fewer than two post-ART PBMC samples. Survey-level immunoSEQ v3.0 assays were run. TCRdb's table, derived via immunoSEQ multiplex PCR, lists solely in-frame clones and lacks some. Here the sample spans about 20,000 clones, 70% to 90% being singletons. Study findings and constraints: Participants lacked recorded data on ART adherence, viral resistance or therapy changes. Although diversity increased after ART, it remained lower than in transplant donor controls.

The chain uses TRBV6-1 and TRBJ1-2; 8 bases match TRBD1. The receptor's source is a woman aged 50 to 65 with HIV. The sequences come from unsorted PBMCs, collected approximately 2.5 years after starting antiretroviral therapy. The CDR3 DNA sequence: TGTGCCAGCAGTGACGGGACAGGCGGACCCTATGGCTACACCTTC. Translating it yields CASSDGTGGPYGYTF.